This T cell receptor beta chain comes out of a study of blood T cells in healthy people across ages. Germline V CDR1 and CDR2: SGHTA, FQGTGA. The CDR3 sequence is 14 residues long. V shed 2 bases and J shed 2 bases, with 9 bases lying between them. Many counts were recorded for this clonotype. Combining a sample-barcoded 5' primer with a J-beta primer mix, a second PCR ran for 7 to 11 cycles. In TCRdb, the 5' RACE reads were re-called with MiXCR into one record per CDR3 protein. The repertoire consists of roughly 1.9 million distinct CDR3 sequences, with 35% to 50% occurring once and the leading ten covering 23%.

The sequenced sample was blood. This rearrangement joins TRBV7-3 to TRBJ2-5, with D perhaps matching TRBD1 (5 bases). The receptor was derived from a human donor in good health. The CDR3 bases are TGTGCCAGCAGCTTAGGGGCGGAACAAGAGACCCAGTACTTC. Translation: CASSLGAEQETQYF.